The 13 T cell receptor beta chains listed next were all sequenced from one sample in a study of T cells in Graves' hyperthyroidism and ophthalmopathy. From RNA transcripts, TCR beta CDR3 regions were amplified. An initial round of RT-PCR targeting the TCR CDR3 relied on the HTBI primer set. TCRdb independently ran MiXCR on the multiplex PCR reads; one entry per CDR3 protein. Of hundreds of thousands of distinct CDR3 sequences in the sample, 12% to 15% were seen once. The specimen was blood. The receptors stem from a woman aged 18-35 years with Graves' hyperthyroidism.

V usage is TRBV4-3 and J usage is TRBJ1-1; weak D call: TRBD1 (6 bases). V shed 0 bases and J shed 2 bases, with 16 bases lying between them. The germline V gene has CDR1 LGHNA and CDR2 YSLEER. The CDR3 spans 17 residues. The CDR3 nucleotides are TGCGCCAGCAGCCAAGATCGACAGGCCCTCGTAAACACTGAAGCTTTCTTT. Amino acid sequence: CASSQDRQALVNTEAFF.

This clonotype was found a few times. The chain has TRBV6-1 and TRBJ1-5, with 7 nucleotides matching TRBD1. Germline assignment: CDR1 MNHNS and CDR2 SASEGT. The V and J ends lost 9 bases and 0 bases, in that order; junction bases with no gene match: 5. This CDR3 spans 14 amino acids. In DNA, the CDR3 is TGTGCCAGTGTAACAGGGGTTAGCAATCAGCCCCAGCATTTT. Translation: CASVTGVSNQPQHF.

This clonotype was recorded at least ten times. The CDR3 coding sequence is TGTGCCAGCAAAAACCACCGGGGCCAAGAGACCCAGTACTTC. It is translated as CASKNHRGQETQYF. V and J are TRBV2 and TRBJ2-5, with TRBD2 as a possible D gene (5 bases). V lost 7 bases to trimming and J lost 1 base, with 13 bases between them. The CDR3 loop spans 14 amino acids. Per the germline V gene, CDR1 is SNHLY and CDR2 is FYNNEI.

The chain links TRBV5-1 to TRBJ2-2; D remains unclear. Looked up from germline, CDR1 is SGHRS and CDR2 is YFSETQ. V was cut by 5 bases and J by 5 bases, with 7 bases left in between. The CDR3 sequence is 12 residues long. CDR3 nucleotides: TGCGCCAGCAGGCATGAAACCGGGGAGCTGTTTTTT. The encoded protein is CASRHETGELFF.

This clonotype was observed many times. The chain carries TRBV2 and TRBJ2-7; tentative D call: TRBD1 (6 bases). Germline V CDR1 and CDR2: SNHLY, FYNNEI. This CDR3 comprises 15 residues. V was trimmed by 5 bases and J by 2 bases, leaving 16 bases between them. CDR3 sequence: CASSSRTVAPYEQYF. The CDR3 DNA reads TGTGCCAGCAGTTCGAGGACAGTCGCACCCTACGAGCAGTACTTC.

This clonotype has just a few counts. Here the CDR3 reads CASSPTYPAWDEQFF. DNA of the CDR3: TGTGCCAGCAGCCCTACCTACCCCGCCTGGGATGAGCAGTTCTTC. This chain uses TRBV14 with TRBJ2-1, with D unclear. V shed 4 bases and J shed 8 bases, with 18 bases lying between them. Germline CDR1 SGHDN, CDR2 FVKESK. The CDR3 contains 15 residues.

J is TRBJ2-7 and V is TRBV30; tentative D call: TRBD2 (5 bases). V lost 2 bases to trimming and J lost 5 bases, with 7 bases between them. Germline-derived CDR1 and CDR2 are GTSNPN and SVGIG (reference sequence). The CDR3 is made up of 11 amino acids. CDR3 nucleotides: TGTGCCTGGAGTACGGGGAACGAGCAGTACTTC. Translated: CAWSTGNEQYF. Full variable domain (remainder filled in from reference TRBV30 and TRBJ2-7): SQTIHQWPATLVQPVGSPLSLECTVEGTSNPNLYWYRQAAGRGLQLLFYSVGIGQISSEVPQNLSASRPQDRQFILSSKKLLLSDSGFYLCAWSTGNEQYFGPGTRLTVT.

This clonotype was counted a few times. V and J are TRBV5-1 and TRBJ1-2; 8 nucleotides match TRBD1. V was clipped by 1 base and J by 4 bases; unmatched bases: 3. This CDR3 is built from 14 residues. In germline, CDR1 is SGHRS, CDR2 YFSETQ. CDR3 coding DNA: TGCGCCAGCAGCTTGCCAGGGGGCGCCTATGGCTACACCTTC. Residues: CASSLPGGAYGYTF.

This clonotype was seen a few times. The J gene is TRBJ2-1, the V gene TRBV4-1; TRBD2 matches at 8 bases. CDR1 and CDR2 from the germline V gene are MGHRA and YSYEKL. The CDR3 has 17 amino acids. V shed 1 base and J 3 bases; nucleotides not matched to a gene: 8. The CDR3 sequence: CASSQVYSGIGYNEQFF. The CDR3 coding sequence is TGCGCCAGCAGCCAAGTTTATAGCGGGATCGGCTACAATGAGCAGTTCTTC.

This clonotype was recorded at least ten times. CDR3 residues: CASSLPGSSTDTQYF. Here the CDR3 DNA reads TGTGCCAGCAGTCTACCGGGTTCTAGCACAGATACGCAGTATTTT. The chain carries TRBV6-1 and TRBJ2-3; D call uncertain. The CDR3 sequence is 15 residues long. V shed 5 bases and J shed 0 bases, with 12 bases lying between them. CDR1 is MNHNS, CDR2 SASEGT, per germline.

This clonotype was counted many times. The chain links TRBV20-1 to TRBJ1-5; TRBD1 matches 10 bases. Trimming at V came to 1 base and at J to 3 bases, leaving 3 bases not matched to a gene. The CDR3 has 15 residues. From germline, CDR1 is DFQATT and CDR2 SNEGSKA (reference sequence). CDR3: CSARVGTGDNQPQHF. DNA of the CDR3: TGCAGTGCTAGAGTCGGGACAGGGGACAATCAGCCCCAGCATTTT.

In its sample, this clonotype was seen a few times. This sequence joins TRBV10-3 and TRBJ2-1; D is unclear. V lost 4 bases and J lost 5, with 15 bases in between. The germline gives CDR1 ENHRY, CDR2 SYGVKD. The CDR3 is made up of 15 amino acids. In nucleotides, the CDR3 is TGTGCCATCAGTGGGACCTGGGCGGACCACAATGAGCAGTTCTTC. Translation gives CAISGTWADHNEQFF.

With respect to this clonotype: Given a much more abundant clone one base away, this may be a read error. The CDR3 does not end in the conserved phenylalanine or tryptophan, so this is likely a read error. The chain is built from TRBV27 and TRBJ2-7; no definite D call. V gave up 5 bases and J gave up 3 bases, with 17 bases separating them. This CDR3 is built from 15 residues. From germline, CDR1 is MNHEY and CDR2 SMNVEV (reference sequence). DNA of the CDR3: TGTGCCAGCAGTAGCCCCCTCCGGGCCGACTACGAGCAGTACCTC. Translated, it gives CASSSPLRADYEQYL.